The next 29 T cell receptor beta chains were all read from a single sample in a study of blood T cell repertoires in COVID-19. Clones were read by immunoSEQ multiplex PCR, and TCRdb kept only the in-frame ones, dropping some. The sample holds roughly 200,000 clones, 88% seen once. Sequencing was done on a sample of peripheral blood. These receptors were obtained from a man aged 35-49 years with active or convalescent COVID-19.

The chain combines TRBV28 with TRBJ2-2, with a possible D match to TRBD2 (6 bases). The CDR3 is 14 amino acids. In germline, CDR1 is MDHEN, CDR2 SYDVKM. V shed 2 bases and J shed 7 bases, with 11 bases lying between them. The DNA for the CDR3 is TGTGCCAGCAGTTTAGGAGGGCAGCTCGGGGAGCTGTTTTTT. Residues: CASSLGGQLGELFF.

In DNA form, the CDR3 reads TGCAGTGCTAGTGGCGGGGGTTTAGGAGAGACCCAGTACTTC. Its translation is CSASGGGLGETQYF. The rearrangement joins TRBV20-1 to TRBJ2-5, with 7 bases identical to TRBD2. Unmatched junction bases numbered 8, after V lost 3 bases and J lost 4 bases. The CDR3 totals 14 residues. Germline assignment: CDR1 DFQATT and CDR2 SNEGSKA (reference sequence).

V is TRBV5-1 and J is TRBJ2-7; tentative D call: TRBD2 (6 bases). The V end lost 4 bases, the J end lost 4 bases, and 15 bases lay between the germline ends. The germline CDR1 and CDR2 sequences are SGHRS and YFSETQ. The CDR3 totals 14 residues. The CDR3 here is CASSQQIGTYEQYF. The CDR3 coding sequence is TGCGCCAGCAGCCAGCAAATTGGGACTTACGAGCAGTACTTC.

The chain recombines TRBV7-2 with TRBJ1-2, with D tentatively TRBD1 (6 bases). The CDR3 is 15 residues long. Per the germline V gene, CDR1 is SGHTA and CDR2 is FQGNSA. Trimming left V 2 bases short and J 2 bases short, with 12 bases between. This CDR3 is CASSLSGRGNYGYTF. In DNA, the CDR3 is TGTGCCAGCAGCTTAAGTGGCAGGGGCAACTATGGCTACACCTTC.

The chain carries TRBV6-5 and TRBJ2-3; D not certain. CDR3 length equals 12 residues. In germline, CDR1 is MNHEY, CDR2 SVGAGI. The V end lost 2 bases, the J end lost 5 bases, and 5 bases lay between the germline ends. CDR3 sequence (DNA): TGTGCCAGCAGTTACACCAGAGATACGCAGTATTTT. Encoded protein: CASSYTRDTQYF.

J is TRBJ1-3 and V is TRBV6-2 or TRBV6-3; D may be TRBD1 (5 bases). Germline CDR1 and CDR2: MNHEY and SVGEGT. V was trimmed by 1 base and J by 0 bases, leaving 13 bases between them. The length of the CDR3 is 17 residues. CDR3 nucleotide sequence: TGTGCCAGCAGTTACTTCGACAGCAGAGTCTCTGGAAACACCATATATTTT. Its translation: CASSYFDSRVSGNTIYF.

The chain is built from TRBV28 and TRBJ1-1; D might be TRBD1 (5 bases). Trimming shortened V by 5 bases and J by 1 base, and 14 bases separated the two germline ends. The CDR3 is 15 amino acids. Germline loops: CDR1 MDHEN, CDR2 SYDVKM. This CDR3 reads CASSHPGVENTEAFF. The CDR3 bases are TGTGCCAGCAGTCACCCGGGGGTGGAGAACACTGAAGCTTTCTTT.

The chain employs TRBV18 and TRBJ1-1, with 9 positions matching TRBD1. V was pared by 4 bases and J by 3 bases, with 6 bases of the junction left unmatched. CDR3 length: 15 amino acids. The germline gives CDR1 KGHSH, CDR2 LQKENI. CDR3 protein: CASSLLQGAYTEAFF. The CDR3 nucleotides read TGTGCCAGCTCACTTCTACAGGGGGCCTACACTGAAGCTTTCTTT.

The chain is built from TRBV28 and TRBJ1-2; TRBD1 matches at 8 bases. This CDR3 has 16 amino acids. V lost 4 bases and J lost 4; bases outside the gene matches: 11. Germline-derived CDR1 and CDR2 are MDHEN and SYDVKM. The chain's CDR3 is CASSSTGQGKSYGYTF. Written as DNA, the CDR3 is TGTGCCAGCAGTTCTACCGGACAGGGAAAGTCCTATGGCTACACCTTC.

With respect to this clone: At the DNA level, this CDR3 is encoded by other sequences in the same sample as well. This chain uses TRBV19 with TRBJ1-1; no firm D call. This CDR3 contains 11 residues. Germline V CDR1 and CDR2: LNHDA, SQIVND (reference sequence). V lost 1 base, J lost 7 bases, and 4 bases lay in between. The CDR3 DNA sequence: TGTGCCAGTAGTATAGGCGGTGAAGCTTTCTTT. Protein sequence: CASSIGGEAFF.

The rearrangement joins TRBV12-3 or TRBV12-4 to TRBJ2-7; D unclear. V dropped 0 bases and J dropped 6 bases, with 6 bases sitting between them. The CDR3 is 12 residues long. This chain's CDR3 is CASSLARFEQYF. CDR3 DNA sequence: TGTGCCAGCAGTTTAGCTCGGTTCGAGCAGTACTTC.

The J gene is TRBJ2-7, the V gene TRBV5-4; 7 bases fit TRBD2. The CDR3 runs 14 residues. In germline, CDR1 is SGHNT, CDR2 YYREEE (reference sequence). V shed 3 bases, J shed 3 bases, and the junction held 6 bases outside the gene matches. In nucleotides, the CDR3 is TGTGCCAGCAGCTCCGGCGGGGGATACTACGAGCAGTACTTC. Translating it yields CASSSGGGYYEQYF.

In the case of this clone: Relative to the germline gene, one junction end is altered; a read error may explain this. CDR3 bases: TGCAGCGTTGCTCCGGGGACAGCCCACTACTATGAGCAGTTCTTC. It is translated as CSVAPGTAHYYEQFF. The rearrangement links TRBV29-1 to TRBJ2-1; 7 bases agree with TRBD1. The germline V gene has CDR1 SQVTM and CDR2 ANQGSEA. The length of the CDR3 is 15 residues.

This clone was recorded once. The V call is TRBV19, the J call TRBJ1-4, with 8 bases matching TRBD1. The germline V gene encodes CDR1 LNHDA and CDR2 SQIVND (reference sequence). CDR3 length: 17 residues. V was clipped by 2 bases and J by 3 bases; unmatched bases: 8. This CDR3 reads CASSIRLQGGPNEKLFF. The CDR3, as DNA: TGTGCCAGTAGTATACGCCTACAGGGGGGCCCTAATGAAAAACTGTTTTTT. Drawing the rest from reference TRBV19 and TRBJ1-4, the complete variable domain is DGGITQSPKYLFRKEGQNVTLSCEQNLNHDAMYWYRQDPGQGLRLIYYSQIVNDFQKGDIAEGYSVSREKKESFPLTVTSAQKNPTAFYLCASSIRLQGGPNEKLFFGSGTQLSVL.

The V gene is TRBV2, the J gene TRBJ2-1, with 11 bases that match TRBD1. CDR3 size: 15 residues. V lost 6 bases to trimming and J lost 7 bases; unmatched junction nucleotides: 8. Per germline, CDR1 SNHLY and CDR2 FYNNEI. CDR3 residues: CASRVGQGARNEQFF. The CDR3 DNA sequence: TGTGCCAGCAGGGTAGGACAGGGGGCGCGGAATGAGCAGTTCTTC.

The chain couples TRBV7-2 to TRBJ1-5, with D tentatively TRBD1 (6 bases). Trimming removed 4 bases at V and 7 bases at J, with 17 bases between. Germline V lookup: CDR1 SGHTA, CDR2 FQGNSA. CDR3 length: 15 amino acids. The CDR3 region has the DNA TGTGCCAGCAGCTCAGATGGCAGGGGCAGACAGCCCCAGCATTTT. Its translation: CASSSDGRGRQPQHF.

V usage is TRBV19 and J usage is TRBJ1-4; D possibly corresponds to TRBD1 (5 bases). The CDR3 has 13 amino acids. Trimming left V 10 bases short and J 3 bases short, with 12 bases between. Germline CDR1 LNHDA, CDR2 SQIVND (reference sequence). The CDR3 nucleotides are TGTGCCACCAAAAGGGACTCTAATGAAAAACTGTTTTTT. Protein product: CATKRDSNEKLFF. The full variable domain, rest sourced from reference TRBV19 and TRBJ1-4, is DGGITQSPKYLFRKEGQNVTLSCEQNLNHDAMYWYRQDPGQGLRLIYYSQIVNDFQKGDIAEGYSVSREKKESFPLTVTSAQKNPTAFYLCATKRDSNEKLFFGSGTQLSVL.

J is TRBJ2-5 and V is TRBV11-2; a possible D gene is TRBD1 (6 bases). The V end was cut by 5 bases, the J end by 0 bases, with 16 bases between. Germline loops: CDR1 SGHAT, CDR2 FQNNGV. The CDR3 contains 16 residues. The CDR3: CASSNGQNLYQETQYF. The CDR3 nucleotides read TGTGCCAGCAGCAACGGACAGAATCTGTACCAAGAGACCCAGTACTTC.

This clone is a singleton in its sample. Other DNA sequences in this specimen translate into the identical CDR3. The chain uses TRBV5-5 and TRBJ1-1; D might be TRBD1 (5 bases). The V and J ends lost 2 bases and 4 bases respectively, with 9 bases between them. Germline lookup yields CDR1 SGHKS and CDR2 YYEKEE (reference sequence). This CDR3 is 13 amino acids long. The CDR3 region has the DNA TGTGCCAGCAGCTTTTCGGGGGGCACTGAAGCTTTCTTT. Translating gives CASSFSGGTEAFF.

This clone is a singleton in its sample. The V gene is TRBV2, the J gene TRBJ1-1; D is unclear. V was trimmed by 4 bases and J by 0 bases, leaving 9 bases between them. CDR1 and CDR2 (germline): SNHLY, FYNNEI. The CDR3 has 14 amino acids. This chain's CDR3 is CASSGGSLNTEAFF. The CDR3 DNA sequence: TGTGCCAGCAGTGGTGGCAGTCTGAACACTGAAGCTTTCTTT.

The chain combines TRBV15 with TRBJ1-5, with D tentatively TRBD1 (5 bases). This CDR3 spans 15 amino acids. CDR1 LNHNV and CDR2 YYDKDF come from the germline V gene (reference sequence). Trimming removed 0 bases from V and 5 bases from J, with 11 bases in between. Written as DNA, the CDR3 is TGTGCCACCAGCAGAGAATGGGGCGGGGATCAGCCCCAGCATTTT. Translating gives CATSREWGGDQPQHF.

V is TRBV6-5 and J is TRBJ1-1, with 7 bases that match TRBD1. The germline gives CDR1 MNHEY, CDR2 SVGAGI. The CDR3 runs 16 residues. V was clipped by 0 bases and J by 1 base; unmatched bases: 5. The CDR3 is CASSYSSTGKNTEAFF. For the CDR3, the DNA is TGTGCCAGCAGTTACTCCTCGACAGGGAAGAACACTGAAGCTTTCTTT.

This clone was counted a few times. The CDR3 DNA reads TGTGCCTGGAGGGAAGGTGTAGCGCCCCTCCACTTT. Protein sequence: CAWREGVAPLHF. This chain connects TRBV30 to TRBJ1-6; D is undetermined. Germline CDR1 and CDR2: GTSNPN and SVGIG (reference sequence). V dropped 3 bases and J dropped 13 bases, with 13 bases sitting between them. This CDR3 spans 12 amino acids.

The chain recombines TRBV6-5 with TRBJ1-2; TRBD1 is a possible D gene (5 bases). V was cut by 5 bases and J by 2 bases, with 12 bases left in between. The germline V gene has CDR1 MNHEY and CDR2 SVGAGI. The CDR3 totals 14 residues. CDR3 loop: CASSSGGMNYGYTF. For the CDR3, the DNA is TGTGCCAGCAGTAGCGGGGGTATGAACTATGGCTACACCTTC.

This clone turned up a few times. The chain is built from TRBV6-1 and TRBJ1-2; 9 positions match TRBD1. The CDR3 contains 14 residues. The J segment lost 9 bases and the V segment lost 2 bases, leaving 7 bases of the junction unmatched. Per the germline V gene, CDR1 is MNHNS and CDR2 is SASEGT. The CDR3: CASSELGQGTSYTF. In DNA, the CDR3 is TGTGCCAGCAGTGAACTTGGACAGGGGACGAGCTACACCTTC.

V usage is TRBV6-6 and J usage is TRBJ1-5; D might be TRBD1 (5 bases). CDR1 and CDR2 from the germline V gene are MNHNY and SVGAGI (reference sequence). Trimming removed 2 bases from V and 5 bases from J, with 16 bases in between. There are 16 residues in the CDR3. The CDR3 loop reads CASSYSRGGGDQPQHF. The CDR3 bases are TGTGCCAGCAGTTACAGTCGGGGCGGGGGTGATCAGCCCCAGCATTTT.

The rearrangement links TRBV6-1 to TRBJ2-1; the D is unclear. The V gene lost 1 base and the J gene lost 12 bases, with 10 bases spanning the gap. CDR1 is MNHNS and CDR2 is SASEGT in the germline V gene. This CDR3 comprises 12 residues. The CDR3 DNA reads TGTGCCAGCAGTGAAGGTAAATCGGGGCAGTTCTTC. It specifies CASSEGKSGQFF.

This chain connects TRBV18 to TRBJ2-3, with D possibly being TRBD1 (5 bases). Between the trimmed V and J ends, which lost 2 bases and 2 bases, there was a span of 8 bases. The germline gives CDR1 KGHSH, CDR2 LQKENI. This CDR3 has 14 residues. Written as DNA, the CDR3 is TGTGCCAGCTCACCAGACAGTATCACAGATACGCAGTATTTT. Translating gives CASSPDSITDTQYF.

V gene TRBV18 combines with J gene TRBJ2-6; D not resolved. V was pared by 5 bases and J by 0 bases, with 17 bases between. Per germline, CDR1 KGHSH and CDR2 LQKENI. The CDR3 has 18 residues. CDR3 sequence reads: CASSGSQRSSSGANVLTF. Written as DNA, the CDR3 is TGTGCCAGCTCAGGGTCGCAGAGGTCCTCCTCTGGGGCCAACGTCCTGACTTTC.